This T cell receptor (beta chain) was observed in a study of glioma-infiltrating T cells (dated by TCRdb to between 2015 and 2016). For the study in its entirety: TCR alpha- and beta-chain repertoires were sequenced from glioma tissue, non-neoplastic brain tissue and matched peripheral blood mononuclear cells. To measure divergence between tissue and blood T-cell populations, each tissue-infiltrating repertoire was compared with the peripheral blood repertoire of the same patient. The paired cohort was made up of three low-grade glioma patients, about 8 primary glioblastoma patients and three non-glioma patients who contributed non-neoplastic brain tissue. The study at large found these results: Tissue and blood shared very few CDR3 sequences, a result attributed to high CDR3 diversity and limited sampling. VJ-independent divergence between tissue and blood was below expectation in non-neoplastic patients but above expectation in all gliomas, especially low-grade gliomas. The group comparisons were based on small numbers of patients: three non-neoplastic, three low-grade glioma and several glioblastoma patients.

Including cysteine and phenylalanine, the CDR3 has 12 amino acids. Of the read, only the CDR3 DNA is kept; its 36 bases are in frame from base 1. For CDR1 and CDR2, the germline V gene lists SGHRS and YFSETQ. Regarding this clonotype: Its binding antigen is unknown. One junction end disagrees with the germline gene, perhaps due to a read error.

TCR alpha and beta CDR3 regions were amplified with the iRepertoire nested amplicon-rescue multiplex PCR (arm-PCR) platform from RNA. The input for one-step reverse transcription and amplification was roughly 100-450 ng of either tissue mRNA or PBMC total RNA. Following bead purification, Illumina adapters were added through a secondary multiplex PCR, and the libraries were then gel-purified between 200 and 400 bp. The libraries contained internal 6-nucleotide barcodes that were used for demultiplexing. Libraries were sequenced on an Illumina MiSeq with 2x220 or 2x250 nucleotide paired-end reads. From the authors' description of their analysis: Paired reads were merged with FLASH 1.2.11 and aligned to the GRCh37 human genome with BWA-MEM before extracting TRA and TRB reads. For V and J assignment, an IMGT-derived reference of cassette sequences and CDR3 motifs that included pseudogenes was used. Reads were translated in three frames, and productive CDR3s were defined by a C…FGXG motif without stop codons. Clonotypes were defined as unique combinations of V-J cassette pair and CDR3 amino acid sequence. Reads were filtered by Hamming distance, thresholded by each sample's sequence error rate in mapped regions. TCRdb handled the public reads itself, with Q25 trimming in fastp and clone calling in MiXCR, and kept productive beta chains. Under each unique CDR3 protein, matching rows form one entry showing the most common genes and DNA. V and J calls and clone size were set by TCRdb, not the authors. The sample contains some 130,000 distinct CDR3 sequences, approximately 26% of them found a single time. Together, the top ten hold roughly a quarter of the sample.

Sequenced input: glioma tissue, nonneoplastic brain tissue, or PBMCs (not recorded which). Recombination connected TRBV5-1 to TRBJ1-6; TRBD1 agrees with 7 junctional bases. The TCR sequence derives from a human donor with low-grade glioma or glioblastoma, undergoing nonglioma brain surgery, or in good health (not recorded which). The DNA reads as follows: TGCGCCAGCAGCTTGGCCGGGACAGCTCCCTACTTT. This translates into CASSLAGTAPYF. This CDR3, with the reference TRBV5-1 and TRBJ1-6 proteins standing in past its ends, gives the full variable domain KAGVTQTPRYLIKTRGQQVTLSCSPISGHRSVSWYQQTPGQGLQFLFEYFSETQRNKGNFPGRFSGRQFSNSRSEMNVSTLELGDSALYLCASSLAGTAPYFGNGTRLTVT.